This TCR beta chain was captured in a study of OX40 agonist ivuxolimab in advanced cancers. Background on the study: Dose-escalation patients had hepatocellular carcinoma, melanoma, renal cell or head and neck cancer.

Sequenced by immunoSEQ multiplex PCR; TCRdb stores in-frame clones only, minus some. The sample has about 88,000 clones, about 85% seen once; the top ten hold 0.2% to 0.25%. CDR1 is LGHNA, CDR2 YNFKEQ, per germline. Deletions cut 6 bases from V and 3 bases from J, with 14 bases between. The CDR3 loop spans 14 amino acids. The sequence derives from an adult with an advanced solid tumor such as melanoma, head and neck, liver or kidney cancer. The chain combines TRBV4-2 with TRBJ1-1; TRBD1 is a possible D gene (5 bases). The sample here was CD4+ or CD8+ T cells sorted from blood, taken in a trial of the OX40 agonist ivuxolimab. Here the CDR3 reads CASRVQGWYTEAFF. CDR3 coding DNA: TGTGCCAGCAGGGTCCAGGGCTGGTACACTGAAGCTTTCTTT.